This T cell receptor beta chain was captured by sequencing in a study of blood T cell repertoires in COVID-19. Study background: The study drew acute and convalescent COVID-19 samples from the United States, Italy and Spain. PBMCs, B-cell-depleted T cells, or T cells provided the cDNA or gDNA that made up the material.

Original data processing: For nucleated cells, counts were estimated from reference gene primer amplification. TCRdb's copy holds only in-frame clones and misses some; the assay was immunoSEQ multiplex PCR. D and trimming come from the DNA, and the V and J calls and clone size come from that table. The table records some 60,000 clones, around 92% of them present only once. Sequencing used peripheral blood. The source is a man aged 55 to 70 with acute or convalescent COVID-19.

The CDR3 sequence is CASSTFYRGANYGYTF. Written as DNA, the CDR3 is TGTGCCAGCAGTACCTTCTACAGGGGGGCTAACTATGGCTACACCTTC. J is TRBJ1-2 and V is TRBV27, with 8 bases aligning to TRBD1. The CDR3 extends over 16 amino acids. V shed 5 bases, J shed 0 bases, and the junction held 8 bases outside the gene matches. Germline-derived CDR1 and CDR2 are MNHEY and SMNVEV (reference sequence).